Presented here are 23 T cell receptor beta chains from one specimen sequenced in a study of T-cell reconstitution after alpha-beta-depleted transplantation in children. Researchers prepared the TCRbeta library using unique molecular identifiers, the study reports. TCRdb reanalysed the PCR reads using MiXCR and keeps one entry per CDR3 protein. This table has about a million distinct CDR3 sequences, about 31% appearing once. Source: PBMCs, mostly from graft donor cells, taken 360 days after TCRalphabeta/CD19-depleted stem cell transplant. Source of these receptors: a boy in the first two years of life who had a stem cell transplant for SCID, so the T cells may come from the graft donor.

The CDR3, as DNA: TGCGCCAGCAGCTGGGACCACGGCTCAGAGACCCAGTACTTC. Amino acids: CASSWDHGSETQYF. V usage is TRBV5-1 and J usage is TRBJ2-5; tentatively, D is TRBD1 or TRBD2 (5 bases each). Trimming shortened V by 3 bases and J by 4 bases, and 13 bases separated the two germline ends. The germline CDR1 and CDR2 sequences are SGHRS and YFSETQ. This CDR3 comprises 14 residues.

This clonotype was observed a handful of times. This chain joins TRBV20-1 and TRBJ1-6; 7 bases match TRBD1. With V trimmed by 2 bases and J by 0 bases, 10 bases remained unmatched. The CDR3 contains 18 residues. CDR1 is DFQATT and CDR2 is SNEGSKA in the germline V gene (reference sequence). Here the CDR3 reads CSARSYLRGSSYNSPLHF. The CDR3 DNA is TGCAGTGCTAGATCTTATCTCAGGGGGAGCTCCTATAATTCACCCCTCCACTTT.

This sequence joins TRBV4-2 and TRBJ2-5, with D uncertain. CDR3 length equals 16 residues. V was shortened by 2 bases and J by 2 bases, with 15 bases between the two germline ends. Germline assignment: CDR1 LGHNA and CDR2 YNFKEQ. The chain's CDR3 is CASSQIWTAIQETQYF. The CDR3 DNA follows: TGTGCCAGCAGCCAAATTTGGACGGCTATACAAGAGACCCAGTACTTC.

This clonotype was seen only a few times. The V and J genes are TRBV20-1 and TRBJ2-5, with 11 bases identical to TRBD2. J gave up 1 base and V 0 bases, and 4 bases lay outside the gene matches. The germline V gene encodes CDR1 DFQATT and CDR2 SNEGSKA (reference sequence). This CDR3 is built from 16 residues. In nucleotides, the CDR3 is TGCAGTGCTAGAGAGGGACTAGCGGCGTCCCAAGAGACCCAGTACTTC. This encodes CSAREGLAASQETQYF.

The chain employs TRBV6-1 and TRBJ1-4, with D possibly TRBD1 on 5 matching bases. The ends were cut back, 6 bases at V and 5 bases at J, with 7 bases in the middle. The length of the CDR3 is 12 residues. CDR1 and CDR2 (germline): MNHNS, SASEGT. CDR3 in amino acids: CASRGPNEKLFF. Here the CDR3 DNA reads TGTGCCAGCAGGGGGCCGAATGAAAAACTGTTTTTT.

The chain recombines TRBV5-1 with TRBJ2-5; 7 bases agree with TRBD1. V gave up 4 bases and J gave up 5 bases; unmatched junction bases: 11. This CDR3 region has 15 residues. Germline V lookup: CDR1 SGHRS, CDR2 YFSETQ. Here the CDR3 reads CASSNRQGTGETQYF. CDR3 nucleotide sequence: TGCGCCAGCAGCAACCGACAGGGAACAGGGGAGACCCAGTACTTC.

This chain uses TRBV12-3 or TRBV12-4 with TRBJ2-5; the D is unclear. V lost 3 bases, J lost 7 bases, and 18 bases lay in between. This CDR3 spans 15 amino acids. This CDR3 is CASSLPGHLTRTQYF. In nucleotides, the CDR3 is TGTGCCAGCAGTTTGCCTGGCCACCTTACGCGGACCCAGTACTTC.

This chain's CDR3 is CSARTGPGANVLTF. The DNA for the CDR3 is TGCAGTGCTCGTACAGGGCCTGGGGCCAACGTCCTGACTTTC. The chain recombines TRBV20-1 with TRBJ2-6; TRBD1 might be the D (6 bases). The CDR3 runs 14 residues. Trimming shortened V by 5 bases and J by 2 bases, and 10 bases separated the two germline ends. Germline loops: CDR1 DFQATT, CDR2 SNEGSKA (reference sequence).

The chain recombines TRBV4-1 with TRBJ1-1; the D gene is possibly TRBD1 (6 bases). The ends were cut back, 2 bases at V and 11 bases at J, with 21 bases in the middle. CDR3 length equals 15 residues. CDR1 MGHRA and CDR2 YSYEKL come from the germline V gene. The CDR3 nucleotides are TGCGCCAGCAGCCAACCCTGGGGGCGGAAAAACGGCGCTTTCTTT. This translates into CASSQPWGRKNGAFF.

This clonotype was recorded only once. The V gene is TRBV24-1, the J gene TRBJ2-3; TRBD1 is a possible D gene (5 bases). The CDR3 loop spans 15 amino acids. Germline V lookup: CDR1 KGHDR, CDR2 SFDVKD. Trimming left V 3 bases short and J 4 bases short, with 13 bases between. CDR3: CATSDMTDFADTQYF. In DNA form, the CDR3 reads TGTGCCACCAGTGATATGACAGACTTCGCAGATACGCAGTATTTT.

V is TRBV11-2 and J is TRBJ2-5; the D is unclear. The CDR3 loop spans 11 amino acids. The germline CDR1 and CDR2 sequences are SGHAT and FQNNGV. V was shortened by 8 bases and J by 5 bases, with 9 bases between the two germline ends. The CDR3 loop is CASGWTETQYF. CDR3 sequence (DNA): TGTGCCAGCGGCTGGACGGAGACCCAGTACTTC.

The chain carries TRBV7-8 and TRBJ2-3, with unresolved D. The CDR3 contains 14 residues. In germline, CDR1 is SGHVS, CDR2 FQNEAQ. The ends were cut back, 5 bases at V and 2 bases at J, with 11 bases in the middle. DNA of the CDR3: TGTGCCAGCAGCGTGGCGGTCCTCACAGATACGCAGTATTTT. Its protein product is CASSVAVLTDTQYF.

The CDR3 region has the DNA TGTGCCAGCAGTAAACCTCCGACCGGAATTAAAGATACGCAGTATTTT. The encoded protein is CASSKPPTGIKDTQYF. This chain joins TRBV12-3 or TRBV12-4 and TRBJ2-3; D gene ambiguous. V was pared by 5 bases and J by 5 bases, with 20 bases between. CDR3 length: 16 residues.

This clonotype was seen only a few times. The rearrangement joins TRBV10-3 to TRBJ2-5; D remains ambiguous. The CDR3 is 13 amino acids. Germline CDR1 ENHRY, CDR2 SYGVKD. The V and J ends lost 2 bases and 0 bases respectively, with 4 bases between them. The CDR3 DNA follows: TGTGCCATCAGTGAGACGGACCAAGAGACCCAGTACTTC. This gives the protein CAISETDQETQYF.

This clonotype has a handful of counts. The chain recombines TRBV20-1 with TRBJ2-7; TRBD2 might be the D (7 bases). V lost 6 bases and J 0 bases, leaving 12 bases between the germline ends. This CDR3 is 13 amino acids long. The germline gives CDR1 DFQATT, CDR2 SNEGSKA (reference sequence). The CDR3 sequence: CSAAGAFSYEQYF. For the CDR3, the DNA is TGCAGTGCCGCGGGGGCCTTCTCCTACGAGCAGTACTTC.

The rearrangement uses TRBV12-3 or TRBV12-4 and TRBJ2-2; TRBD1 might be the D (6 bases). Trimming stripped 5 bases from V and 2 bases from J, with 12 bases between. CDR3 size: 15 residues. The CDR3 reads CASSKQGFNTGELFF. In nucleotides, the CDR3 is TGTGCCAGCAGTAAACAGGGATTCAACACCGGGGAGCTGTTTTTT.

This clonotype was counted many times. The V gene is TRBV21-1, the J gene TRBJ2-7. TRBV21-1 is flagged as a pseudogene. The CDR3 has 13 amino acids. The CDR3 coding sequence is TGTGCCAGCAGCAAAGCTTTCGGCTACGAGCAGTACTTC. It specifies CASSKAFGYEQYF.

This clonotype has more than one count but fewer than ten. This chain joins TRBV28 and TRBJ1-1, with D possibly matching TRBD1 (5 bases). Trimming left V 3 bases short and J 3 bases short, with 11 bases between. CDR1 is MDHEN, CDR2 SYDVKM, per germline. CDR3 length: 14 amino acids. This CDR3 is CASSLGEGYTEAFF. In nucleotides, the CDR3 is TGTGCCAGCAGTTTGGGCGAGGGGTACACTGAAGCTTTCTTT.

The chain joins TRBV6-1 to TRBJ2-1, with 7 bases identical to TRBD2. Trimming removed 5 bases from V and 5 bases from J; junction bases left unmatched: 6. The CDR3 loop spans 14 amino acids. Germline CDR1 and CDR2: MNHNS and SASEGT. CDR3 DNA sequence: TGTGCCAGCAGTCGGGGGGTGTGGGACAATGAGCAGTTCTTC. It encodes CASSRGVWDNEQFF.

This chain connects TRBV12-3 or TRBV12-4 to TRBJ2-7, with D unclear. V lost 3 bases and J lost 5, with 8 bases in between. This CDR3 has 12 amino acids. DNA of the CDR3: TGTGCCAGCAGTTTCCTTACCCACGAGCAGTACTTC. The encoded protein is CASSFLTHEQYF.

This clonotype was seen a handful of times. The chain joins TRBV11-3 to TRBJ2-1; possible D gene TRBD1, 6 bases. CDR3 length equals 15 residues. Germline CDR1 and CDR2: SGHNT and YENEEA. Between the trimmed V and J ends, which lost 5 bases and 4 bases, there was a span of 15 bases. The CDR3 region is CASSLGTQGYNEQFF. In nucleotides, the CDR3 is TGTGCCAGCAGCCTGGGGACACAAGGTTACAATGAGCAGTTCTTC.

This clonotype was counted a few times. V gene TRBV20-1 combines with J gene TRBJ2-3; 9 nucleotides match TRBD2. The CDR3 sequence is 15 residues long. From germline, CDR1 is DFQATT and CDR2 SNEGSKA (reference sequence). V dropped 2 bases and J dropped 2; count of bases not matched to a gene: 5. CDR3 nucleotides: TGCAGTGCTAGACGTCCTAGCGGGGTCACAGATACGCAGTATTTT. Translated: CSARRPSGVTDTQYF.

The rearrangement uses TRBV4-1 and TRBJ2-3; weak D call: TRBD2 (5 bases). V gave up 1 base and J gave up 0 bases, with 14 bases separating them. The CDR3 covers 17 residues. Germline CDR1 and CDR2: MGHRA and YSYEKL. The CDR3 is CASSQALRAYSTDTQYF. The CDR3 coding sequence is TGCGCCAGCAGCCAAGCGTTGAGGGCCTATAGCACAGATACGCAGTATTTT.